The 11 T cell receptor beta chains below all came from one sample that was sequenced in a study of monozygotic twins with inflammatory bowel disease. For each CDR3 protein, TCRdb gives one entry from its re-call of the 5' RACE reads, without DNA. The sample shows 310,000 or so distinct CDR3 sequences, and approximately 2% sits with its ten largest clones. Sequenced material: blood. The receptors were sampled from a human donor with ulcerative colitis or Crohn's disease, or a healthy co-twin of an affected twin (not recorded which).

V usage is TRBV5-5 and J usage is TRBJ2-1; TCRdb names TRBD2, which stays unverified in the absence of DNA. The CDR3 is 15 residues long. Per germline, CDR1 SGHKS and CDR2 YYEKEE (reference sequence). CDR3 sequence reads: CASSLEGTSGNEQFF.

This chain connects TRBV7-3 to TRBJ1-1; the TCRdb D gene call, TRBD1, has no DNA to confirm it. This CDR3 comprises 13 residues. Germline lookup yields CDR1 SGHTA and CDR2 FQGTGA. The CDR3 reads CASSPGSNTEAFF.

J is TRBJ2-1 and V is TRBV5-1; TCRdb's assignment of TRBD1 cannot be checked, as there is no DNA. Germline V CDR1 and CDR2: SGHRS, YFSETQ. There are 13 residues in the CDR3. CDR3 sequence: CASGTGGVNEQFF.

J is TRBJ2-7 and V is TRBV9; the D gene TCRdb calls, TRBD1, cannot be checked with no DNA. This CDR3 spans 14 amino acids. The V gene's germline CDR1 is SGDLS and CDR2 YYNGEE. The CDR3 here is CASSVGPGDYEQYF.

This chain joins TRBV28 and TRBJ2-7; TCRdb lists TRBD2, though no DNA is available to test this call. The CDR3 totals 14 residues. The germline gives CDR1 MDHEN, CDR2 SYDVKM. The CDR3 is CASSPTAGVYEQYF.

The rearrangement joins TRBV5-5 to TRBJ1-2. CDR3 length: 15 amino acids. Germline CDR1 and CDR2: SGHKS and YYEKEE (reference sequence). This chain's CDR3 is CASSAEVVINYGYTF. Combining the CDR3 with reference TRBV5-5 and TRBJ1-2 gives the whole variable domain DAGVTQSPTHLIKTRGQQVTLRCSPISGHKSVSWYQQVLGQGPQFIFQYYEKEERGRGNFPDRFSARQFPNYSSELNVNALLLGDSALYLCASSAEVVINYGYTFGSGTRLTVV.

This rearrangement joins TRBV25-1 to TRBJ2-2; TCRdb picks TRBD2, but there is no DNA to check that call. The CDR3 is made up of 15 amino acids. The germline V gene encodes CDR1 MGHDK and CDR2 SYGVNS. The CDR3 here is CASSPLAGVGGELFF.

The chain uses TRBV4-1 and TRBJ2-7; checking the TCRdb D call of TRBD1 is not possible without DNA. From germline, CDR1 is MGHRA and CDR2 YSYEKL. CDR3 length: 15 amino acids. CDR3 in amino acids: CASSQVPDRPYEQYF.

The rearrangement links TRBV28 to TRBJ1-6; TCRdb outputs TRBD1, but without DNA this stays unchecked. Germline V lookup: CDR1 MDHEN, CDR2 SYDVKM. CDR3 length: 15 amino acids. The chain's CDR3 is CASSLVDRRYSPLHF.

The rearrangement uses TRBV6-6 and TRBJ1-2. The V gene's germline CDR1 is MNHNY and CDR2 SVGAGI (reference sequence). This CDR3 is built from 14 residues. CDR3 sequence: CASSYESSSYGYTF.

V and J are TRBV4-3 and TRBJ1-2; TCRdb reports TRBD1, a call that lacks DNA to check it against. Germline values: CDR1 LGHNA, CDR2 YSLEER. The CDR3 is 17 amino acids. The CDR3 loop is CASSHADGTAVNYGYTF.